The clone carrying this T cell receptor beta chain turned up a few times. Its antigen is currently unknown. Libraries were prepared by immunoSEQ multiplex PCR; TCRdb keeps only in-frame clonotypes and omits some of them. Here the sample spans roughly 64,000 clones, roughly 68% being singletons. This entry belongs to a study of a mutant IDH1 vaccine in newly diagnosed glioma. Looking at the study overall: Vaccination was launched 4-6 weeks after radiotherapy alone, or with temozolomide cycles. Pretreatment consisted of radiotherapy, temozolomide, or both, with most receiving both.

Sample time point: week 35, safety follow-up. With topical imiquimod, each dose of the vaccine consisted of 300 ug of mutant IDH1 20-mer peptide. J gave up 8 bases and V 2 bases, and 4 bases lay outside the gene matches. Germline CDR1 and CDR2: SGDLS and YYNGEE. The CDR3 loop spans 14 amino acids. The origin of this receptor is a man aged 45-60 years with glioma. The V gene is TRBV9, the J gene TRBJ1-4; 9 nucleotides match TRBD1. The input for sequencing was PBMCs, taken from a glioma patient whose treatment included an IDH1 peptide vaccine. CDR3 sequence reads: CASSVGTGKEKLFF. DNA of the CDR3: TGTGCCAGCAGCGTGGGGACAGGGAAGGAAAAACTGTTTTTT.